One T cell receptor (beta chain) is described in this entry. The CDR3 has 16 amino acids. V dropped 5 bases and J dropped 7; count of bases not matched to a gene: 8. Germline V lookup: CDR1 SGHVS, CDR2 FQNEAQ. TCRdb reprocessed the reads with MiXCR, giving one entry per CDR3 protein. Of 450,000 to 650,000 distinct CDR3 sequences listed, around 27% are singletons. These data belong to a study of T cell repertoires in cytomegalovirus infection. The sequence was obtained from a human donor in good health (CMV status not recorded). Some clones in this sample may be carry-over from other donors' samples. This rearrangement joins TRBV7-8 to TRBJ2-2, with 12 bases that match TRBD2. The sample comprised PBMCs. The CDR3 here is CASSPRLAGAIGELFF. The CDR3, as DNA: TGTGCCAGCAGCCCCAGACTAGCGGGAGCCATCGGGGAGCTGTTTTTT.